This T cell receptor (beta chain) comes out of a study of blood T cell repertoires in COVID-19. The assay was immunoSEQ multiplex PCR, and TCRdb's table has in-frame clones only and misses some. This table has a few hundred thousand clones, 70% to 90% appearing once. Germline-derived CDR1 and CDR2 are ENHRY and SYGVKD. The CDR3 length is 15 residues. J lost 0 bases, V lost 7 bases, and 5 bases had no gene match. The TCR sequence derives from a man aged 60-69 years with acute or convalescent COVID-19. Sequencing input: peripheral blood. This chain uses TRBV10-3 with TRBJ2-1; 8 bases align to TRBD2. This CDR3 is CAITAGGSSYNEQFF. CDR3 coding DNA: TGTGCCATCACGGCGGGAGGAAGCTCCTACAATGAGCAGTTCTTC.